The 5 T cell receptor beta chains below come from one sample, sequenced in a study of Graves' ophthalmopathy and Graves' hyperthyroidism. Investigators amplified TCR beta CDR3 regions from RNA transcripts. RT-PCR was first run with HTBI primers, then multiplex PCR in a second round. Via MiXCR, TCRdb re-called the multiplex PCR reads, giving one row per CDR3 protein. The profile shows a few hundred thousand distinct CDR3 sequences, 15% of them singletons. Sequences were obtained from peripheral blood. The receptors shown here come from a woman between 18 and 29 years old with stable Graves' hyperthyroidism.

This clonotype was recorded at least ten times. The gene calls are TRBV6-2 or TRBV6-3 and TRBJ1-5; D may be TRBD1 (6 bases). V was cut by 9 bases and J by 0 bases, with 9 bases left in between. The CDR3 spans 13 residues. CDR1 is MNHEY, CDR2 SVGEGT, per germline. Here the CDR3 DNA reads TGTGCCAGTGGACAGCTTAGCAATCAGCCCCAGCATTTT. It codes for CASGQLSNQPQHF.

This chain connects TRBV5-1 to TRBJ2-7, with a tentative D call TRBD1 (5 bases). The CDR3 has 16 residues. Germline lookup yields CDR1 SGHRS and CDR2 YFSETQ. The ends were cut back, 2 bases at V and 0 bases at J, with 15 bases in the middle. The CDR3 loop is CASSFAQGDGSYEQYF. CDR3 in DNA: TGCGCCAGCAGCTTTGCTCAGGGCGACGGCTCCTACGAGCAGTACTTC.

The CDR3: CASSPGAGIVYGYTF. The CDR3, as DNA: TGTGCCAGCAGCCCCGGGGCAGGGATCGTCTATGGCTACACCTTC. This rearrangement joins TRBV2 to TRBJ1-2; D possibly corresponds to TRBD1 (5 bases). The CDR3 has 15 residues. CDR1 and CDR2 from the germline V gene are SNHLY and FYNNEI. Between the trimmed V and J ends, which lost 6 bases and 4 bases, there was a span of 18 bases.

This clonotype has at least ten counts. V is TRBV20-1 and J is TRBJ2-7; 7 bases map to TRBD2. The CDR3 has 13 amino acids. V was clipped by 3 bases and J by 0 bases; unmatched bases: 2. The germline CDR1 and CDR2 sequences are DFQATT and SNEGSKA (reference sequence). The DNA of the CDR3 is TGCAGTGCTAGGAGCGGGGTCTCCTACGAGCAGTACTTC. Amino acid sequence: CSARSGVSYEQYF.

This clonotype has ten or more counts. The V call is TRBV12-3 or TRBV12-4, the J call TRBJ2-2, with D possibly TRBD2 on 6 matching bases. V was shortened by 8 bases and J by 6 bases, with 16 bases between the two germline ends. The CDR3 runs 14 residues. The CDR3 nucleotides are TGTGCCAGCCGCCGGGAGTGGGGCCCCGGGGAGCTGTTTTTT. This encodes CASRREWGPGELFF.